The 12 T cell receptor beta chains below all came from one sample that was sequenced in a study of T cells expressing NK-cell markers. TCRdb re-called the 5' RACE reads and gives one entry per CDR3 protein, without DNA. This sample's table reports under 600,000 distinct CDR3 sequences. The sample was blood T cells: a sorted CD56 or NKG2C T cell subset, CD4+ or CD8+ T cells, or bulk PBMC T cells (not recorded which). These receptors were collected from a woman between 50 and 59 years old in good health.

V gene TRBV20-1 combines with J gene TRBJ2-1; TCRdb outputs TRBD2, but without DNA this stays unchecked. CDR3 length equals 16 residues. Germline V CDR1 and CDR2: DFQATT, SNEGSKA (reference sequence). CDR3 in amino acids: CSARDNQGLATNEQFF.

V gene TRBV10-3 combines with J gene TRBJ2-2. CDR3 length equals 13 residues. CDR1 is ENHRY, CDR2 SYGVKD, per germline. CDR3 amino acids: CAIVSQYAGELFF.

The chain combines TRBV6-6 with TRBJ2-3; the TRBD1 assignment by TCRdb is unverifiable without DNA. Germline CDR1 is MNHNY and CDR2 is SVGAGI (reference sequence). The CDR3 totals 16 residues. The CDR3 region is CASSPLKTGVSDTQYF.

The genes are TRBV28 and TRBJ2-5; no DNA is available, so the TRBD2 call from TCRdb remains unchecked. The CDR3 sequence is 13 residues long. In germline, CDR1 is MDHEN, CDR2 SYDVKM. The CDR3 sequence: CASSAASVETQYF.

The CDR3 sequence: CASSLSGWYQETQYF. The gene calls are TRBV14 and TRBJ2-5. The CDR3 covers 15 residues. The germline V gene has CDR1 SGHDN and CDR2 FVKESK.

The genes are TRBV12-3 or TRBV12-4 and TRBJ1-2; no DNA is available, so the TRBD1 call from TCRdb remains unchecked. This CDR3 has 11 residues. The CDR3 here is CASRQQGSYTF.

The V gene is TRBV12-3 or TRBV12-4, the J gene TRBJ2-3; TCRdb lists TRBD2, though no DNA is available to test this call. The CDR3 runs 15 residues. CDR3 in amino acids: CASSPGNSDTDTQYF.

The chain has TRBV7-8 and TRBJ2-2; the TCRdb D gene call, TRBD2, has no DNA to confirm it. CDR3 length equals 18 residues. Germline values: CDR1 SGHVS, CDR2 FQNEAQ. CDR3 region: CASSLFLAGGPNTGELFF.

This chain links TRBV6-5 with TRBJ1-2. The germline CDR1 and CDR2 sequences are MNHEY and SVGAGI. The CDR3 extends over 12 amino acids. The CDR3 is CASSYWGNGYTF.

The V and J genes are TRBV5-6 and TRBJ2-1; TCRdb calls TRBD2, which cannot be checked without DNA. Germline V lookup: CDR1 SGHDT, CDR2 YYEEEE. The CDR3 has 20 amino acids. The CDR3 sequence: CASSPPPGVGGTSGSNEQFF.

This chain joins TRBV29-1 and TRBJ2-3; there is no DNA to check the TCRdb D call of TRBD2. The V gene's germline CDR1 is SQVTM and CDR2 ANQGSEA. CDR3 length equals 12 residues. The CDR3 sequence is CRLGACTDTQYF.

The rearrangement joins TRBV2 to TRBJ2-5. Germline V gives CDR1 SNHLY, CDR2 FYNNEI. The CDR3 is made up of 13 amino acids. The CDR3 reads CASSGSAKETQYF.